Listed below are T cell receptor beta chains from one sample, sequenced in a study of blood T cell repertoires in COVID-19. TCRdb's copy holds only in-frame clones and misses some; the assay was immunoSEQ multiplex PCR. This repertoire shows about 160,000 clones, around 82% found once; its top ten account for approximately 6.8%. Source material: peripheral blood. The receptor set was obtained from a middle-aged woman with COVID-19, enrolled during active disease. Both conserved end residues are trimmed from each CDR3. The D gene is left open where the match is weak.

>TRBJ2-1|TRBD2|TRBV2
ASSEGSGAYNEQF
>TRBJ1-1|.|TRBV7-8
ASSSRGFTEAF
>TRBJ2-3|TRBD2|TRBV28
ASSRGLAGDTDTQY
>TRBJ2-3|TRBD1|TRBV15
ATNRDRGPDTQY
>TRBJ2-1|.|TRBV5-1
ASSRASSSYNEQF
>TRBJ2-1|.|TRBV18
ASSPEGDSYNEQF
>TRBJ2-2|.|TRBV5-4
ASSRDTSNTGELF
>TRBJ2-5|.|TRBV19
ASSMIGSSLAGETQY
>TRBJ2-3|.|TRBV19
ASSIVRWDTQY
>TRBJ1-1|.|TRBV15
ATSRVGGQLTEAF
>TRBJ2-3|.|TRBV6-5
ASSYPGGSTDTQY
>TRBJ2-2|.|TRBV9
ASSAWGPGRNTGELF
>TRBJ1-5|.|TRBV12-3/TRBV12-4
ASSFGQNQPQH
>TRBJ1-5|TRBD1|TRBV5-8
ASSPGTGGYQPQH
>TRBJ2-2|TRBD1|TRBV18
ASSPPDRMRTGELF
>TRBJ2-3|.|TRBV21-1
ASSNRYAGGRDTQY
>TRBJ1-2|TRBD1|TRBV7-9
ASSSPYDRADGYT